This TCR beta chain is from a study of OX40 agonist ivuxolimab in advanced cancers. Describing the broader study: Ivuxolimab, which targeted the costimulatory receptor OX40 (CD134), was an agonistic, fully human IgG2 monoclonal antibody. The paper describes the monotherapy dose-escalation part (N of about 52 patients) of the phase I trial of ivuxolimab. Intravenous ivuxolimab was administered to patients every 2 weeks at six dose levels: 0.01, 0.1, 0.3, 1.5, 3 and 10 mg/kg. Of the approximately 50 patients in dose escalation, around 20 had hepatocellular carcinoma, about 15 had melanoma, 9 had renal cell carcinoma and 9 had head and neck cancer. The purpose of peripheral TCRbeta sequencing was to test whether ivuxolimab changed TCR sequence diversity and led to clonal T-cell expansion. The dose-escalation cohort was almost 85% male with a mean age of around 62 years, ranging from roughly 23 to 90. Prior anti-PD-1, anti-PD-L1 or anti-CTLA-4 therapy was permitted, and checkpoint inhibitors had been received by 40% to 50% of dose-escalation patients. Partial responses occurred in three dose-escalation patients: two with cutaneous melanoma and one with hepatocellular carcinoma. Overall study results and their limits: Low levels of normalized T-cell clonal expansion were also seen in some nonresponding patients. After ivuxolimab, more expanded clones were found on average in CD8+ T cells than in CD4+ T cells. In partial responders in the 0.1-3.0 mg/kg groups, normalized peripheral clonal expansion was found to be among the lowest, especially among CD8+ T cells. Antigen specificity was not determined for the clonally expanded peripheral T cells. At doses of 0.1 to 3.0 mg/kg, clonal expansion of both CD4+ and CD8+ T cells in blood was seen between baseline and week 6.

Based on the germline V gene, the CDR1 and CDR2 sequences are MDHEN and SYDVKM. From its cysteine to its phenylalanine, the CDR3 spans 14 amino acids. Only the CDR3 portion is preserved as DNA: 42 bases, with reading frame beginning at the first base. V is trimmed back by 5 bases and J by 2 bases, and the junction contains 4 bases that no gene match accounts for. The trial excluded patients who had a history of autoimmune disease or who were on systemic immunosuppression. Peripheral blood for TCR sequencing was collected from all dose cohorts at baseline, on cycle 4 day 1, and on cycle 7 day 1. The samples were drawn from a first-in-human, open-label, multicenter phase I dose-escalation trial of ivuxolimab. Adults with locally advanced or metastatic melanoma, renal cell, hepatocellular, or head and neck squamous cell carcinoma were enrolled in the trial. Before TCR sequencing, CD4+ and CD8+ T cells were separately sorted from peripheral blood.

For sequencing of the TCRbeta CDR3 region, genomic DNA was extracted from the sorted cells. The immunoSEQ Assay was used to sequence the TCRbeta CDR3 regions. Held by TCRdb, this immuneACCESS table contains in-frame sequences only and omits some clones. Under half of the omission traces to an unresolved V gene where checked; the cause of the rest is unknown. The sample table contains approximately 66,000 clones; only one count was recorded for roughly 88% of them. Of the sample, approximately 0.6% falls within the top ten clones. In the case of this clone: The antigen it recognizes is unknown. Base qualities are not at hand, and no much larger clone is one base apart.

The V and J genes are TRBV28 and TRBJ1-2; 8 junctional bases match TRBD1. The clonotype was recovered from an adult with an advanced solid tumor such as melanoma, head and neck, liver or kidney cancer. The specimen was CD4+ or CD8+ T cells sorted from blood, collected in a trial of the OX40 agonist ivuxolimab. The CDR3 protein sequence reads: CASSLPGGNYGYTF. In nucleotide form, the sequence is TGTGCCAGCAGTCTCCCAGGGGGCAACTATGGCTACACCTTC.